The 22 T cell receptor beta chains below were found in one sample sequenced in a study of cytomegalovirus exposure and HLA in healthy donors. The PCR ran on 60 Vbeta and 13 Jbeta primers. Sequenced by immunoSEQ multiplex PCR; TCRdb stores in-frame clones only, minus some. The profile shows over 75,000 clones, 64% of them singletons. Sequenced: PBMCs. The receptors here all came from a human donor in good health.

The chain uses TRBV2 and TRBJ2-1, with unresolved D. This CDR3 region has 13 residues. The V gene's germline CDR1 is SNHLY and CDR2 FYNNEI. V lost 4 bases to trimming and J lost 6 bases, with 10 bases between them. CDR3 in DNA: TGTGCCAGCAGTGCCCTGAGGCGCAATGAGCAGTTCTTC. Translated, it gives CASSALRRNEQFF. Supplemented by reference TRBV2 and TRBJ2-1, the full variable domain reads EPEVTQTPSHQVTQMGQEVILRCVPISNHLYFYWYRQILGQKVEFLVSFYNNEISEKSEIFDDQFSVERPDGSNFTLKIRSTKLEDSAMYFCASSALRRNEQFFGPGTRLTVL.

The chain joins TRBV11-2 to TRBJ2-7; 13 bases match TRBD2. The CDR3 length is 17 residues. Germline CDR1 SGHAT, CDR2 FQNNGV. Trimming at V came to 5 bases and at J to 2 bases, leaving 9 bases not matched to a gene. In DNA, the CDR3 is TGTGCCAGCAGCCTCCGGACTAGCGGGGGCCTCACCTACGAGCAGTACTTC. Amino acid sequence: CASSLRTSGGLTYEQYF.

This chain uses TRBV5-4 with TRBJ2-7; possibly TRBD1 for D (6 bases). With 1 base removed from V and 4 bases from J, the gap between germline ends came to 9 bases. The CDR3 is 13 amino acids. Germline values: CDR1 SGHNT, CDR2 YYREEE (reference sequence). The CDR3 region has the DNA TGTGCCAGCAGCTTGTTCAGGGGATACGAGCAGTACTTC. It translates to CASSLFRGYEQYF.

Only a few counts were recorded for this clone. This chain links TRBV5-1 with TRBJ2-7; 9 nucleotides match TRBD2. V lost 10 bases and J lost 2; bases outside the gene matches: 16. The CDR3 loop spans 16 amino acids. Germline V gene data show CDR1 as SGHRS and CDR2 as YFSETQ. CDR3 coding DNA: TGCGCCTCCGCGAGGGCTAGCGGGGCCGCAACCTACGAGCAGTACTTC. Amino acids: CASARASGAATYEQYF.

The J gene is TRBJ1-2, the V gene TRBV6-6; 8 nucleotides align to TRBD1. Germline CDR1 and CDR2: MNHNY and SVGAGI (reference sequence). V lost 6 bases and J lost 2; bases outside the gene matches: 2. This CDR3 spans 13 amino acids. This CDR3 is CASRGQGNYGYTF. The CDR3 coding sequence is TGTGCCAGCAGAGGACAGGGCAACTATGGCTACACCTTC.

This sequence joins TRBV9 and TRBJ1-6, with 7 bases lining up with TRBD1. V was pared by 2 bases and J by 6 bases, with 5 bases of the junction left unmatched. CDR3 length equals 15 residues. Germline loops: CDR1 SGDLS, CDR2 YYNGEE. The CDR3: CASSVSAGGNSPLHF. CDR3 sequence (DNA): TGTGCCAGCAGCGTGAGCGCAGGGGGTAATTCACCCCTCCACTTT. The variable domain in full, with the rest retrieved from reference TRBV9 and TRBJ1-6, is DSGVTQTPKHLITATGQRVTLRCSPRSGDLSVYWYQQSLDQGLQFLIQYYNGEERAKGNILERFSAQQFPDLHSELNLSSLELGDSALYFCASSVSAGGNSPLHFGNGTRLTVT.

The chain is built from TRBV6-5 and TRBJ2-7, with 8 positions matching TRBD2. Germline V gene lookup returns CDR1 MNHEY and CDR2 SVGAGI. This CDR3 has 16 residues. The trim removed 4 bases at V and 0 bases at J, leaving 8 bases unmatched. The CDR3 region has the DNA TGTGCCAGCAGTTCCCGGGAGCGGGGGAGCTCCTACGAGCAGTACTTC. Its translation: CASSSRERGSSYEQYF.

The chain combines TRBV18 with TRBJ1-3, with TRBD1 matching 9 bases. V lost 6 bases to trimming and J lost 0 bases; unmatched junction nucleotides: 6. The CDR3 consists of 16 residues. Germline V gene data show CDR1 as KGHSH and CDR2 as LQKENI. CDR3 DNA: TGTGCCAGCTCTCTGGGACAGGGCGGCTCTGGAAACACCATATATTTT. Amino acid sequence: CASSLGQGGSGNTIYF.

V and J are TRBV7-9 and TRBJ2-3; no clear D. V lost 1 base to trimming and J lost 6 bases, with 11 bases between them. CDR3 length: 14 amino acids. Looked up from germline, CDR1 is SEHNR and CDR2 is FQNEAQ (reference sequence). CDR3 coding DNA: TGTGCCAGCAGCTTAGTTAGCCTGGCGGATACGCAGTATTTT. Translating it yields CASSLVSLADTQYF.

This clone was picked up a small number of times. V and J are TRBV6-5 and TRBJ2-7; 8 positions match TRBD1. Germline loops: CDR1 MNHEY, CDR2 SVGAGI. With V trimmed by 9 bases and J by 2 bases, 3 bases remained unmatched. The CDR3 spans 12 residues. The DNA of the CDR3 is TGTGCCAGTTGGGACAGGCCCTACGAGCAGTACTTC. Its protein product is CASWDRPYEQYF.

The chain combines TRBV15 with TRBJ1-4, with TRBD1 identical over 7 bases. Per germline, CDR1 LNHNV and CDR2 YYDKDF (reference sequence). CDR3 length: 16 amino acids. The ends lost 3 bases at V and 0 bases at J; junction bases unmatched: 4. The CDR3 sequence is CATSRDRSATNEKLFF. In nucleotides, the CDR3 is TGTGCCACCAGCAGGGACAGGAGTGCAACTAATGAAAAACTGTTTTTT.

This sequence joins TRBV11-3 and TRBJ1-4, with 8 bases matching TRBD1. CDR1 and CDR2 (germline): SGHNT, YENEEA. J lost 5 bases, V lost 5 bases, and 4 bases had no gene match. The CDR3 extends over 14 amino acids. The CDR3 spells CASSPRTGNEKLFF. Here the CDR3 DNA reads TGTGCCAGCAGCCCTCGGACAGGGAATGAAAAACTGTTTTTT.

The chain joins TRBV19 to TRBJ2-5; D might be TRBD2 (7 bases). V lost 9 bases to trimming and J lost 4 bases, with 21 bases between them. Germline V lookup: CDR1 LNHDA, CDR2 SQIVND (reference sequence). The CDR3 sequence is 15 residues long. CDR3 amino acids: CASQDGGGGVETQYF. CDR3 DNA sequence: TGTGCCAGCCAAGACGGGGGAGGGGGGGTAGAGACCCAGTACTTC.

V is TRBV10-1 and J is TRBJ2-7, with TRBD1 identical over 7 bases. The CDR3 loop spans 15 amino acids. The V and J ends lost 3 bases and 4 bases, in that order; junction bases with no gene match: 9. Germline V gene data show CDR1 as WNHNN and CDR2 as SYGVQD (reference sequence). The CDR3 region is CASSDQTGYMYEQYF. CDR3 coding DNA: TGCGCCAGCAGTGATCAGACAGGGTATATGTACGAGCAGTACTTC.

The rearrangement joins TRBV7-2 to TRBJ2-2; D perhaps matches TRBD1 (5 bases). V was clipped by 8 bases and J by 0 bases, with 10 bases between them. The V gene's germline CDR1 is SGHTA and CDR2 FQGNSA. This CDR3 is built from 14 residues. CDR3 residues: CASLQGPNTGELFF. The CDR3 coding sequence is TGTGCCAGCTTGCAGGGTCCGAACACCGGGGAGCTGTTTTTT.

V is TRBV27 and J is TRBJ2-1, with 12 bases identical to TRBD2. CDR3 size: 16 residues. The germline gives CDR1 MNHEY, CDR2 SMNVEV (reference sequence). Trimming removed 5 bases from V and 0 bases from J; junction bases left unmatched: 2. CDR3 in DNA: TGTGCCAGCAGTCAACTAGCGGGGGGCTCCTACAATGAGCAGTTCTTC. Amino acid sequence: CASSQLAGGSYNEQFF.

The chain is built from TRBV6-1 and TRBJ2-2, with D perhaps matching TRBD2 (6 bases). The germline V gene has CDR1 MNHNS and CDR2 SASEGT. V lost 4 bases, J lost 1 base, and 10 bases lay in between. The CDR3 runs 15 residues. CDR3 region: CASSALALNTGELFF. CDR3 nucleotides: TGTGCCAGCAGTGCACTAGCTCTGAACACCGGGGAGCTGTTTTTT.

This chain joins TRBV9 and TRBJ1-2, with D perhaps TRBD1 (6 bases). Deletions cut 4 bases from V and 7 bases from J, with 23 bases between. Germline V gene sequence: CDR1 SGDLS, CDR2 YYNGEE. The CDR3 covers 16 residues. CDR3 residues: CASSPGHERGTSGYTF. The DNA for the CDR3 is TGTGCCAGCAGCCCGGGGCACGAGAGAGGGACAAGTGGCTACACCTTC.

This clone was picked up one time. This chain connects TRBV6-5 to TRBJ2-7; 8 nucleotides agree with TRBD2. The CDR3 is 14 amino acids. The J segment lost 4 bases and the V segment lost 7 bases, leaving 9 bases of the junction unmatched. From germline, CDR1 is MNHEY and CDR2 SVGAGI. The CDR3 sequence is CASNLREGSYEQYF. In DNA form, the CDR3 reads TGTGCCAGCAACCTACGGGAGGGGAGTTACGAGCAGTACTTC.

This clone is a singleton in its sample. The chain links TRBV19 to TRBJ1-5, with D perhaps TRBD1 (6 bases). The V and J ends lost 3 bases and 11 bases respectively, with 17 bases between them. The CDR3 is 14 amino acids. The germline CDR1 and CDR2 sequences are LNHDA and SQIVND (reference sequence). CDR3 in DNA: TGTGCCAGTAGTATTGTGGGGGGGCGTGGGACCCAGCATTTT. Protein product: CASSIVGGRGTQHF.

In its sample, this clone was seen once. Other DNA sequences in the same sample also yield this CDR3. The chain carries TRBV6-5 and TRBJ1-1; no definite D call. Germline CDR1 and CDR2: MNHEY and SVGAGI. This CDR3 has 13 residues. Trimming took 2 bases from V and 6 from J, leaving 10 bases between them. CDR3 bases: TGTGCCAGCAGTTACAGCGGTTCCCCTGAAGCTTTCTTT. Its translation is CASSYSGSPEAFF.

The genes are TRBV19 and TRBJ2-1, with TRBD1 matching 7 bases. Germline CDR1 is LNHDA and CDR2 is SQIVND (reference sequence). The CDR3 sequence is 14 residues long. Trimming removed 1 base from V and 8 bases from J; junction bases left unmatched: 5. CDR3: CASSIATGIHEQFF. The CDR3 nucleotides read TGTGCCAGTAGTATAGCGACAGGGATCCATGAGCAGTTCTTC. Full variable domain (missing parts from reference TRBV19 and TRBJ2-1): DGGITQSPKYLFRKEGQNVTLSCEQNLNHDAMYWYRQDPGQGLRLIYYSQIVNDFQKGDIAEGYSVSREKKESFPLTVTSAQKNPTAFYLCASSIATGIHEQFFGPGTRLTVL.